Sequencing of this T cell receptor (beta chain) was carried out in a study of CD8 T cells in Susac syndrome. Germline V gene lookup returns CDR1 MNHEY and CDR2 SMNVEV (reference sequence). There are 14 residues in the CDR3. V shed 6 bases and J 3 bases; nucleotides not matched to a gene: 3. With random hexamers, 0.5 to 1 ug RNA was reverse transcribed. TCRdb analysed the immunoSEQ multiplex PCR reads with MiXCR anew, one entry per CDR3 protein. The table includes 150,000 to 200,000 distinct CDR3 sequences, about 95% detected once. CD8+ and CD4+ T cells from blood underwent TCR beta sequencing. Sample: CD4+ T cells from PBMCs. The origin of this receptor is a human donor in good health. J is TRBJ1-2 and V is TRBV27, with 11 bases aligning to TRBD1. CDR3 region: CASRGTGGHYGYTF. CDR3 bases: TGTGCCAGCAGAGGGACAGGGGGACACTATGGCTACACCTTC.